This T cell receptor beta chain stems from a study of early T cells in non-severe SARS-CoV-2 infection. Study in general: The study sequenced bulk RNA from unsorted whole blood, with chains unpaired. Study findings and constraints: Matches to VDJdb favored anti-spike CD8 responses and missed private and CD4 specificities.

Worth noting for this clonotype: Antigen: not known. One base away lies a much larger clone, so this may be a sequencing read error.

Germline values: CDR1 MNHNY, CDR2 SVGAGI (reference sequence). The CDR3 covers 13 residues. Trimming took 6 bases from V and 6 from J; bases not matched to a gene: 7. Individually, cDNA molecules had unique molecular identifiers attached to them. TCRdb fed the 5' RACE reads into MiXCR, producing one record per CDR3 protein. Among around 70,000 distinct CDR3 sequences, more than 10% were seen once, and the ten largest hold 4% to 5.5%. The chain links TRBV6-6 to TRBJ1-2; 7 bases map to TRBD1. This TCR derives from an adult who was a healthcare worker with PCR-confirmed SARS-CoV-2 infection or an uninfected control (not recorded which). Sequenced material: whole blood. The CDR3 here is CASRHRQGNGYTF. In DNA, the CDR3 is TGTGCCAGCAGACACCGACAGGGCAATGGCTACACCTTC.